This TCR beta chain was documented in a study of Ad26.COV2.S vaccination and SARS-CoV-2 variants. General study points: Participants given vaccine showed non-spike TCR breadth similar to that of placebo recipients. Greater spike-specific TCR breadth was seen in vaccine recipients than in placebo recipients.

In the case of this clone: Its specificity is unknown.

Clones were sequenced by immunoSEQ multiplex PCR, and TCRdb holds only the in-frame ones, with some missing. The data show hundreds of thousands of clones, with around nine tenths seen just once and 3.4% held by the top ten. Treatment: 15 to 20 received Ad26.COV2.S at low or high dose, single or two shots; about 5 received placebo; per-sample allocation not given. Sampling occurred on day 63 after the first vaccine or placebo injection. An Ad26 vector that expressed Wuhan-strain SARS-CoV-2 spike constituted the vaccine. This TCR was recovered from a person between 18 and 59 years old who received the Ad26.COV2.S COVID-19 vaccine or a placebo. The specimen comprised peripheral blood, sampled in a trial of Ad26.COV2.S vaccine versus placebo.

The DNA of the CDR3 is TGTGCCAGCACCCTCGGGGGAGTAAATGGCTACACCTTC. Translating gives CASTLGGVNGYTF. This chain uses TRBV12-3 or TRBV12-4 with TRBJ1-2; the D gene is possibly TRBD1 (5 bases). Trimming took 7 bases from V and 6 from J, leaving 15 bases between them. This CDR3 region has 13 residues.